This T cell receptor (beta chain) comes out of a study of T cells in localized non-small cell lung cancer. Study-wide points: The appearance of a median approximately 57 of the top 100 tumor clones was seen in adjacent lung. Uninvolved adjacent lung, not tumor, had the highest T cell clonality. Longer overall survival was seen with higher T cell density measured in blood.

As to this clone: Its antigen remains unidentified.

The CDR3 sequence is 15 residues long. V was shortened by 4 bases and J by 2 bases, with 13 bases between the two germline ends. Germline assignment: CDR1 SGDLS and CDR2 YYNGEE. Method: immunoSEQ multiplex PCR; TCRdb's copy keeps in-frame clones and lacks some. The sample includes around 130,000 clones, roughly nine tenths of them seen just once. This TCR came from a female donor of 60 years or more with stage I lung adenocarcinoma. The sample was peripheral blood, taken before any cancer treatment. This chain connects TRBV9 to TRBJ2-4; D gene uncertain. The CDR3 spells CASSRDWGTKNIQYF. The CDR3 region has the DNA TGTGCCAGCAGCCGCGATTGGGGTACCAAAAACATTCAGTACTTC.